The clone carrying this T cell receptor (beta chain) occurred many times. CDR1 is SNHLY and CDR2 is FYNNEI in the germline V gene. The CDR3 has 15 amino acids. Trimming cost V 4 bases and J 9 bases; bases outside gene matches: 10. The data derive from a study of T cells in Graves' hyperthyroidism and ophthalmopathy. Amplification of TCR beta CDR3 regions used RNA as the template. The TCR CDR3 was amplified in a first-round RT-PCR using the HTBI primer set. TCRdb independently ran MiXCR on the multiplex PCR reads; one entry per CDR3 protein. The data contain about half a million distinct CDR3 sequences, about 20% of them singletons.

The sequence came from a woman aged 70-85 years with Graves' ophthalmopathy. The source material was blood. J is TRBJ2-1 and V is TRBV2; 9 nucleotides agree with TRBD2. The DNA of the CDR3 is TGTGCCAGCAGTGCTAAGGCGGGAGGGCAGACTGAGCAGTTCTTC. This translates into CASSAKAGGQTEQFF. Full variable domain (remainder filled in from reference TRBV2 and TRBJ2-1): EPEVTQTPSHQVTQMGQEVILRCVPISNHLYFYWYRQILGQKVEFLVSFYNNEISEKSEIFDDQFSVERPDGSNFTLKIRSTKLEDSAMYFCASSAKAGGQTEQFFGPGTRLTVL.